The source of this T cell receptor beta chain is a study of regulatory T cells in long-lasting Graves disease. This clonotype has only a few counts. A read error is possible here, since a much larger clone lies one base away. Per the germline V gene, CDR1 is LGHDT and CDR2 is YNNKEL (reference sequence). V was shortened by 3 bases and J by 1 base, with 6 bases between the two germline ends. The length of the CDR3 is 14 residues. The time point here: newly diagnosed GD, antithyroid drugs for less than 3 months. The TCR library was prepared using RNA isolated from PBMCs. EDTA tubes collected nine milliliters of peripheral blood. For TCR beta, libraries came from iRepertoire HTBI primers and Arm-PCR of CDR3 regions. TCRdb called the multiplex PCR reads again in MiXCR, with one record for every CDR3 protein. Here the sample spans about 360,000 distinct CDR3 sequences, about 16% being singletons. Separately, the same data were catalogued under a study of T cells in Graves' hyperthyroidism and ophthalmopathy.

The TCR originated in a woman younger than 35 with Graves disease. V is TRBV3-1 and J is TRBJ2-2, with D unresolved. The sequences come from peripheral blood mononuclear cells (PBMCs), collected at new diagnosis, from a patient treated with antithyroid drugs. The CDR3 bases are TGTGCCAGCAGCCAGGAAGGGAACACCGGGGAGCTGTTTTTT. Its protein product is CASSQEGNTGELFF.